Listed here are 22 T cell receptor beta chains from one sample, sequenced in a study of T cell responses to AZD1222 COVID-19 vaccine. TCRdb keeps only in-frame clones here, not all; method: immunoSEQ multiplex PCR. Among about 100,000 clones listed, around 83% were seen once. This sample comprised peripheral blood, obtained on day 0 of AZD1222 vaccination. Source of these receptors: an adult in good health.

J is TRBJ1-1 and V is TRBV4-3, with a possible D match to TRBD1 (5 bases). Trimming cost V 4 bases and J 1 base, with 13 bases left between them. Per germline, CDR1 LGHNA and CDR2 YSLEER. CDR3 length equals 15 residues. The CDR3 DNA is TGCGCCAGCAGCCTAAGGGGTAGCGAGAACACTGAAGCTTTCTTT. Protein sequence: CASSLRGSENTEAFF.

J is TRBJ2-1 and V is TRBV18, with a weak D call TRBD2 (6 bases). The CDR3 runs to 15 residues. V lost 5 bases and J 9 bases, leaving 20 bases between the germline ends. The germline gives CDR1 KGHSH, CDR2 LQKENI. The CDR3 spells CASSTSQRVSGEQFF. Written as DNA, the CDR3 is TGTGCCAGCTCAACGTCCCAGCGGGTCAGCGGTGAGCAGTTCTTC. Filled out from reference TRBV18 and TRBJ2-1, the complete variable domain reads NAGVMQNPRHLVRRRGQEARLRCSPMKGHSHVYWYRQLPEEGLKFMVYLQKENIIDESGMPKERFSAEFPKEGPSILRIQQVVRGDSAAYFCASSTSQRVSGEQFFGPGTRLTVL.

The CDR3 sequence is CASSLDRTALYGYTF. In DNA, the CDR3 is TGTGCCAGCAGCTTAGATAGGACAGCACTCTATGGCTACACCTTC. The chain carries TRBV11-2 and TRBJ1-2; a possible D gene is TRBD1 (6 bases). With 0 bases removed from V and 4 bases from J, the gap between germline ends came to 12 bases. Germline CDR1 is SGHAT and CDR2 is FQNNGV. This CDR3 contains 15 residues.

This chain joins TRBV5-1 and TRBJ1-2; 9 bases fit TRBD1. The ends lost 4 bases at V and 6 bases at J; junction bases unmatched: 19. The V gene's germline CDR1 is SGHRS and CDR2 YFSETQ. There are 18 residues in the CDR3. CDR3 coding DNA: TGCGCCAGCAGCCGAGAGGGTCTTCCGGGACAGGGAGCGAATGGCTACACCTTC. It codes for CASSREGLPGQGANGYTF.

CDR3 region: CASSLSAGSEAFF. The CDR3 DNA reads as TGTGCCAGCAGTTTGAGTGCTGGGTCTGAAGCTTTCTTT. This chain joins TRBV12-3 or TRBV12-4 and TRBJ1-1; D is uncertain. The CDR3 contains 13 residues. Between the trimmed V and J ends, which lost 3 bases and 6 bases, there was a span of 11 bases.

The chain joins TRBV7-2 to TRBJ2-2, with D possibly TRBD1 on 5 matching bases. The CDR3 is 15 residues long. Germline CDR1 reads SGHTA; CDR2 reads FQGNSA. The V end was cut by 6 bases, the J end by 3 bases, with 14 bases between. The CDR3, as DNA: TGTGCCAGCAGATACTCAGGGTGGGACACCGGGGAGCTGTTTTTT. This encodes CASRYSGWDTGELFF.

V is TRBV5-1 and J is TRBJ1-2; the D is unclear. The CDR3 consists of 14 residues. Germline values: CDR1 SGHRS, CDR2 YFSETQ. V was trimmed by 5 bases and J by 8 bases, leaving 19 bases between them. CDR3 nucleotides: TGCGCCAGCAGGGTGGGTCAACCCTCGGGAGGCTACACCTTC. This gives the protein CASRVGQPSGGYTF.

The chain is built from TRBV7-9 and TRBJ2-2, with D unclear. CDR3 size: 14 residues. Germline V gene sequence: CDR1 SEHNR, CDR2 FQNEAQ (reference sequence). With 1 base removed from V and 4 bases from J, the gap between germline ends came to 7 bases. CDR3 DNA: TGTGCCAGCAGCTTAGAAGGTGGCACCGGGGAGCTGTTTTTT. It translates to CASSLEGGTGELFF.

This clone has a handful of counts. This sequence joins TRBV28 and TRBJ2-1; possibly TRBD1 for D (6 bases). V lost 5 bases, J lost 1 base, and 15 bases lay in between. Germline CDR1 reads MDHEN; CDR2 reads SYDVKM. The CDR3 is 16 residues long. The DNA of the CDR3 is TGTGCCAGCAGTATGCTGACAGGATGGTCCTACAATGAGCAGTTCTTC. Translated, it gives CASSMLTGWSYNEQFF.

V gene TRBV9 combines with J gene TRBJ1-2; D unclear. Germline V CDR1 and CDR2: SGDLS, YYNGEE. V was cut by 4 bases and J by 4 bases, with 14 bases left in between. The CDR3 contains 14 residues. CDR3 loop: CASSPLGGAYGYTF. Here the CDR3 DNA reads TGTGCCAGCAGCCCTTTGGGAGGAGCCTATGGCTACACCTTC.

The rearrangement joins TRBV7-3 to TRBJ2-3; 9 bases fit TRBD2. The germline V gene encodes CDR1 SGHTA and CDR2 FQGTGA. V lost 5 bases and J lost 2; bases outside the gene matches: 5. The CDR3 totals 15 residues. CDR3 region: CASSEGLAFTDTQYF. CDR3 in DNA: TGTGCCAGCAGCGAGGGACTAGCATTCACAGATACGCAGTATTTT.

This chain joins TRBV7-9 and TRBJ1-4; no definite D call. Germline lookup yields CDR1 SEHNR and CDR2 FQNEAQ (reference sequence). The CDR3 extends over 12 amino acids. The V end lost 6 bases, the J end lost 8 bases, and 10 bases lay between the germline ends. CDR3 nucleotides: TGTGCCAGCAGGCAAAACGGGGAAAAACTGTTTTTT. It translates to CASRQNGEKLFF.

V is TRBV6-1 and J is TRBJ1-4, with TRBD1 as a possible D gene (5 bases). The CDR3 is 16 residues long. V was clipped by 4 bases and J by 8 bases, with 20 bases between them. Germline CDR1 is MNHNS and CDR2 is SASEGT. The CDR3 spells CASSVNAMGVNEKLFF. DNA for the CDR3: TGTGCCAGCAGTGTAAACGCAATGGGGGTCAACGAAAAACTGTTTTTT.

Concerning this clone itself: Compared with germline, one end of the junction differs, possibly owing to a read error. V gene TRBV15 combines with J gene TRBJ1-1; D possibly corresponds to TRBD1 (6 bases). Looked up from germline, CDR1 is LNHNV and CDR2 is YYDKDF (reference sequence). The CDR3 runs 12 residues. CDR3 sequence reads: CTTSRGGSEAFF. DNA for the CDR3: TGTACCACCAGCAGAGGGGGATCTGAAGCTTTCTTT.

This sequence joins TRBV2 and TRBJ1-1; no reliable D call. This CDR3 has 12 residues. The germline V gene has CDR1 SNHLY and CDR2 FYNNEI. Trimming took 2 bases from V and 4 from J, leaving 5 bases between them. The CDR3: CASSEYATEAFF. DNA of the CDR3: TGTGCCAGCAGTGAATATGCCACTGAAGCTTTCTTT.

This clone was recorded only once. The chain uses TRBV2 and TRBJ1-2, with D perhaps matching TRBD1 (5 bases). V dropped 3 bases and J dropped 1 base, with 12 bases sitting between them. Looked up from germline, CDR1 is SNHLY and CDR2 is FYNNEI. The CDR3 loop spans 15 amino acids. CDR3 in DNA: TGTGCCAGCAGTGAGGTGACAGCAATTAACTATGGCTACACCTTC. Its translation: CASSEVTAINYGYTF.

This chain uses TRBV6-5 with TRBJ1-1; tentatively, D is TRBD1 (5 bases). In germline, CDR1 is MNHEY, CDR2 SVGAGI. CDR3 length: 16 amino acids. V lost 0 bases and J 8 bases, leaving 19 bases between the germline ends. CDR3 DNA sequence: TGTGCCAGCAGTTACTCACTAACACCCGGGACGGCCGAAGCTTTCTTT. It is translated as CASSYSLTPGTAEAFF.

The chain combines TRBV5-1 with TRBJ1-4; D not certain. Germline V gene lookup returns CDR1 SGHRS and CDR2 YFSETQ. With 4 bases removed from V and 7 bases from J, the gap between germline ends came to 11 bases. CDR3 size: 13 residues. This CDR3 is CASSPPGSEKLFF. DNA for the CDR3: TGCGCCAGCAGCCCGCCGGGGAGTGAAAAACTGTTTTTT.

This sequence joins TRBV5-1 and TRBJ2-1; D perhaps matches TRBD2 (6 bases). V was pared by 0 bases and J by 8 bases, with 15 bases between. Germline V gene lookup returns CDR1 SGHRS and CDR2 YFSETQ. The CDR3 consists of 15 residues. The DNA for the CDR3 is TGCGCCAGCAGCTTGGCGGGGGTAAGATACGATGAGCAGTTCTTC. Amino acid sequence: CASSLAGVRYDEQFF.

Remarks on this clone: Other nucleotide sequences in the sample specify the same CDR3. The chain has TRBV7-2 and TRBJ2-3; the D is unclear. The CDR3 length is 12 residues. V shed 5 bases and J shed 3 bases, with 6 bases lying between them. Germline V gene data show CDR1 as SGHTA and CDR2 as FQGNSA. The CDR3 DNA sequence: TGTGCCAGCAGCAGCCGGACAGATACGCAGTATTTT. This encodes CASSSRTDTQYF. Full variable domain (remainder filled in from reference TRBV7-2 and TRBJ2-3): GAGVSQSPSNKVTEKGKDVELRCDPISGHTALYWYRQSLGQGLEFLIYFQGNSAPDKSGLPSDRFSAERTGGSVSTLTIQRTQQEDSAVYLCASSSRTDTQYFGPGTRLTVL.

The chain uses TRBV3-1 (or the pseudogene TRBV3-2) and TRBJ1-1; 9 bases agree with TRBD1. The CDR3 is 15 amino acids. Germline trimming cut 1 base from V and 6 bases from J; bases unmatched to any gene: 6. Germline V gives CDR1 LGHDT, CDR2 YNNKEL (reference sequence). For the CDR3, the DNA is TGTGCCAGCAGCCAAGGGGGACAGGGAGCCCCTGAAGCTTTCTTT. This sequence encodes CASSQGGQGAPEAFF.

The chain joins TRBV7-9 to TRBJ1-1; D call uncertain. V lost 1 base to trimming and J lost 8 bases, with 8 bases between them. CDR1 and CDR2 from the germline V gene are SEHNR and FQNEAQ (reference sequence). The CDR3 sequence is 12 residues long. DNA of the CDR3: TGTGCCAGCAGCTTAGGATCTGGGGAAGCTTTCTTT. This gives the protein CASSLGSGEAFF. Full variable domain (missing parts from reference TRBV7-9 and TRBJ1-1): DTGVSQNPRHKITKRGQNVTFRCDPISEHNRLYWYRQTLGQGPEFLTYFQNEAQLEKSRLLSDRFSAERPKGSFSTLEIQRTEQGDSAMYLCASSLGSGEAFFGQGTRLTVV.